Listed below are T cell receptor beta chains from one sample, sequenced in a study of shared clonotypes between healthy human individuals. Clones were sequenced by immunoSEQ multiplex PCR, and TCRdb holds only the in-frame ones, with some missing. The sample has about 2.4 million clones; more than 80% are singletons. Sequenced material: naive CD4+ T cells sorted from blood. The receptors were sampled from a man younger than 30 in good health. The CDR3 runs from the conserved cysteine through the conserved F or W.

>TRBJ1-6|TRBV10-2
CASLAFQRSPLHF
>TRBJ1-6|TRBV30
CAWSGDRPSNSPLHF
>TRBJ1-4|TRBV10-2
CASSDSGTNEKLFF
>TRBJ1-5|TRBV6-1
CASSERAGGSNQPQHF
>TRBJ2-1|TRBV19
CASSAEEYLSYNEQFF
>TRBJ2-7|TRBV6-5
CASRKTYEQYF
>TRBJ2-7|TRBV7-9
CASSLSSQGPYEQYF
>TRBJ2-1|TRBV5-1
CASNQGLASYNEQFF
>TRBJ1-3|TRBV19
CATTRVAGTVSGNTIYF
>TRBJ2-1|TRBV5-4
CASSSPDPREVEQFF
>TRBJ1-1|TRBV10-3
CAISDLGFREAFF
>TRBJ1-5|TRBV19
CATRDRFGQPQHF
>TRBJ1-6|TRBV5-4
CASSPDSNSPLHF
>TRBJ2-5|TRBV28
CASRASIQETQYF
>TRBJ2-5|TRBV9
CASSVARGQETQYF
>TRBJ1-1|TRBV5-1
CASTQAGTEAFF
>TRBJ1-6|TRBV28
CASSSPQRPLHF
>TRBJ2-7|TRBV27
CASSLSLGQGRYEQYF
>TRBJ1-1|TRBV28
CATDPRNTEAFF
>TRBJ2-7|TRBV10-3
CAIGVLAGGPSYGYEQYF
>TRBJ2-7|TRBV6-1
CASGGVGTDAYEQYF
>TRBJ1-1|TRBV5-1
CASSSEGGNTEAFF
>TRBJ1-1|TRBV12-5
CASGLVRLGYILNTEAFF
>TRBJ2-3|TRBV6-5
CAASSSTDTQYF
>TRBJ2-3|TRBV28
CASSLSGTVTDTQYF
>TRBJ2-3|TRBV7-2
CASSLARSQYF
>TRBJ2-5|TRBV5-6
CASSFLGGLKQETQYF
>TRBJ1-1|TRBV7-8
CASSLALASMNTEAFF
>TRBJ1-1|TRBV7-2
CASSLDFEGEAFF
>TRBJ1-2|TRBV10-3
CAISEGLGGGYTF
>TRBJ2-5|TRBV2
CASNRQGGLVRETQYF
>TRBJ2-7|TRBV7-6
CASSAGTYEQYF
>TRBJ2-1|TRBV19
CASRGTSGSNEQFF
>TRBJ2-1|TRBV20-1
CSARLGNEQFF
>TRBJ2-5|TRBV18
CASSPTIQETQYF
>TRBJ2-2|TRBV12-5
CASFINTGELFF